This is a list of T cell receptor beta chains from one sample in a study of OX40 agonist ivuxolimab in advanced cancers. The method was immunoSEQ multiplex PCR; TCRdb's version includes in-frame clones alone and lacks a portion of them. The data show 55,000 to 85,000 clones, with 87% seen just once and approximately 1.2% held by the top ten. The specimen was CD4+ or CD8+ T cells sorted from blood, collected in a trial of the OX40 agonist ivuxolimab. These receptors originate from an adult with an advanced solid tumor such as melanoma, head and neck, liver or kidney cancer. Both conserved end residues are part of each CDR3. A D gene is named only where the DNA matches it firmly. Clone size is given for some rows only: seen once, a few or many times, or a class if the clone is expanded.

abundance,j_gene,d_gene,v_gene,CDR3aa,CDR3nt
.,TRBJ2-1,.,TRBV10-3,CAISRDYNEQFF,TGTGCCATCAGCCGGGACTACAATGAGCAGTTCTTC
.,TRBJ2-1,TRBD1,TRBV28,CASSFPRSTGAGEQFF,TGTGCCAGCAGTTTTCCCAGATCGACAGGGGCGGGTGAGCAGTTCTTC
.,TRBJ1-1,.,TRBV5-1,CASSLRQNTEAFF,TGCGCCAGCAGCTTGAGACAGAACACTGAAGCTTTCTTT
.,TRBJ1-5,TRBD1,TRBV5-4,CASSPDRGGQPQHF,TGTGCCAGCAGCCCGGACAGGGGCGGTCAGCCCCAGCATTTT
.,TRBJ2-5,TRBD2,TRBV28,CASSSRVGAGGETQYF,TGTGCCAGCAGTTCCCGTGTTGGGGCGGGAGGGGAGACCCAGTACTTC
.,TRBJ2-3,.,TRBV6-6,CASARQFSPTDTQYF,TGTGCCAGCGCCCGCCAGTTTTCTCCCACAGATACGCAGTATTTT
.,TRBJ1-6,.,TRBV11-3,CASSFDTGQNNSPLHF,TGTGCCAGCAGCTTCGACACAGGACAGAATAATTCACCCCTCCACTTT
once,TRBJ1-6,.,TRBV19,CASSTGRLNSPLHF,TGTGCCAGTAGTACGGGACGCCTCAATTCACCCCTCCACTTT
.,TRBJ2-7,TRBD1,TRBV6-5,CASSYSRTGGVNEQYF,TGTGCCAGCAGTTACTCCAGGACAGGGGGCGTTAACGAGCAGTACTTC
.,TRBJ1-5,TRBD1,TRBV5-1,CASSRGQGGNQPQHF,TGCGCCAGCAGCCGCGGACAGGGGGGAAATCAGCCCCAGCATTTT
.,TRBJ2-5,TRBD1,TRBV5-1,CASSPQTGGYETQYF,TGCGCCAGCAGCCCCCAGACAGGGGGCTATGAGACCCAGTACTTC
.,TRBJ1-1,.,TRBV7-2,CASSAGITNTEAFF,TGTGCCAGCAGCGCGGGAATTACGAACACTGAAGCTTTCTTT
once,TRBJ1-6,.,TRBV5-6,CASSLVGARYNSPLHF,TGTGCCAGCAGTTTGGTGGGGGCGAGATATAATTCACCCCTCCACTTT
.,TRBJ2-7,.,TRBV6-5,CASLGHPSYEQYF,TGTGCCAGCTTGGGGCACCCATCCTACGAGCAGTACTTC
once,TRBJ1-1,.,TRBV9,CASGRMGANMNTEAFF,TGTGCCAGCGGTCGCATGGGGGCAAACATGAACACTGAAGCTTTCTTT
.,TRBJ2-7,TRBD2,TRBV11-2,CASSLSSGNSYEQYF,TGTGCCAGCAGCTTATCTAGCGGGAACTCCTACGAGCAGTACTTC
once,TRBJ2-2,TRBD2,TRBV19,CASSIGLAGGWNTGELFF,TGTGCCAGTAGTATAGGACTAGCGGGAGGGTGGAACACCGGGGAGCTGTTTTTT
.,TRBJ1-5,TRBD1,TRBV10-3,CAISESGQSNQPQHF,TGTGCCATCAGTGAGTCGGGACAGAGCAATCAGCCCCAGCATTTT
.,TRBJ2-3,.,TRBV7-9,CASSHNGPGDTQYF,TGTGCCAGCAGCCATAACGGCCCGGGCGATACGCAGTATTTT
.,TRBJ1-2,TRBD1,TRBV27,CASSAQGANGYTF,TGTGCCAGCAGTGCACAGGGGGCGAATGGCTACACCTTC
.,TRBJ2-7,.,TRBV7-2,CASSPDFYEQYF,TGTGCCAGCAGCCCCGACTTCTACGAGCAGTACTTC
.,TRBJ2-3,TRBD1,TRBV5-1,CASSLQGARADTQYF,TGCGCCAGCAGCTTACAGGGGGCGCGGGCAGATACGCAGTATTTT
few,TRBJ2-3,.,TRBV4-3,CASSQEPFVTQYF,TGCGCCAGCAGCCAAGAGCCGTTTGTTACGCAGTATTTT
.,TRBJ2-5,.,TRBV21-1,CASSKRRQETQYF,TGTGCCAGCAGCAAACGACGGCAAGAGACCCAGTACTTC
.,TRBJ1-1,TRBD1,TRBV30,CAWSARGDRPAFF,TGTGCCTGGAGTGCCAGGGGGGACAGGCCGGCTTTCTTT
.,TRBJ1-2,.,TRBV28,CASRKQGNYGYTF,TGTGCCAGCAGGAAACAGGGAAACTATGGCTACACCTTC
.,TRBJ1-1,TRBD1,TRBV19,CASSIRDSPQGAEAFF,TGTGCCAGTAGTATAAGGGACAGCCCCCAAGGCGCTGAAGCTTTCTTT
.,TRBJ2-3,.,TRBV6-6,CASSPPPDLYTQYF,TGTGCCAGCAGCCCACCCCCGGACCTTTATACGCAGTATTTT
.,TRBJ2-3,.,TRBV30,CAWSEVGRGTDTQYF,TGTGCCTGGAGTGAGGTAGGGAGGGGGACAGATACGCAGTATTTT
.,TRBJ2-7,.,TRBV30,CAWSEGQHYEQYF,TGTGCCTGGAGTGAAGGACAGCACTACGAGCAGTACTTC
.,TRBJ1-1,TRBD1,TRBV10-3,CAVRDRGRNTEAFF,TGTGCCGTCCGGGACAGGGGGCGGAACACTGAAGCTTTCTTT
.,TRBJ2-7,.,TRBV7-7,CASSLRPGHIHYEQYF,TGTGCCAGCAGCCTGCGACCAGGGCATATTCACTACGAGCAGTACTTC
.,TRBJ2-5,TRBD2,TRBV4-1,CASSQDRGLAGRQETQYF,TGCGCCAGCAGCCAAGATCGTGGACTAGCGGGGAGACAAGAGACCCAGTACTTC
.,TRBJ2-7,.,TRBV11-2,CASSPYEVAVSYEQYF,TGTGCCAGCAGCCCCTATGAGGTAGCGGTCTCCTACGAGCAGTACTTC
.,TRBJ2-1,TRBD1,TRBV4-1,CASSQVGTGGNEQFF,TGCGCCAGCAGCCAAGTCGGGACAGGGGGCAATGAGCAGTTCTTC
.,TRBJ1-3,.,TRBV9,CASSVEGSSGNTIYF,TGTGCCAGCAGCGTAGAAGGGAGCTCTGGAAACACCATATATTTT
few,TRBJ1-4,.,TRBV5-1,CASSLDRPNDPNEKLFF,TGCGCCAGCAGCTTGGACCGACCCAACGACCCAAATGAAAAACTGTTTTTT
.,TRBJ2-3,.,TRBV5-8,CASSLSRDTTDTQYF,TGTGCCAGCAGCTTGTCGCGGGACACCACAGATACGCAGTATTTT
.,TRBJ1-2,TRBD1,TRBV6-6,CAILNRDRGNYGYTF,TGTGCCATCCTAAACCGGGACAGGGGCAACTATGGCTACACCTTC
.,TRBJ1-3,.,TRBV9,CASSVLLGGNTIYF,TGTGCCAGCAGCGTTTTACTGGGGGGAAACACCATATATTTT
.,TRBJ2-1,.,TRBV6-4,CASSPPRVNEQFF,TGTGCCAGCAGTCCACCTCGGGTCAATGAGCAGTTCTTC
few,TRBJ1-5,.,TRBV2,CASKLYDSSNQPQHF,TGTGCCAGCAAGTTGTACGACAGTAGCAATCAGCCCCAGCATTTT
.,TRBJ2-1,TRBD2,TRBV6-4,CASSSAGVGTNEQFF,TGTGCCAGCAGTTCAGCGGGAGTTGGGACCAATGAGCAGTTCTTC
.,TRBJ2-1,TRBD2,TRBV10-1,CASSVFPGLAGNFATVSSYNEQFF,TGCGCCAGCAGTGTTTTCCCGGGACTAGCGGGTAATTTCGCCACCGTGAGCTCCTACAATGAGCAGTTCTTC
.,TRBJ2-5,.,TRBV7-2,CASSPKDRTVPGETQYF,TGTGCCAGCAGCCCGAAAGATCGGACTGTACCAGGGGAGACCCAGTACTTC
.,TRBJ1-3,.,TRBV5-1,CASNLGTAGNTIYF,TGCGCCAGCAACTTGGGAACGGCTGGAAACACCATATATTTT
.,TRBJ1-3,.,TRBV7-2,CASSPRGNSLSGNTIYF,TGTGCCAGCAGCCCACGTGGGAACAGCCTCTCTGGAAACACCATATATTTT
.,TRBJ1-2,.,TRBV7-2,CASSPRSTLYGYTF,TGTGCCAGCAGTCCGCGCTCGACTCTCTATGGCTACACCTTC